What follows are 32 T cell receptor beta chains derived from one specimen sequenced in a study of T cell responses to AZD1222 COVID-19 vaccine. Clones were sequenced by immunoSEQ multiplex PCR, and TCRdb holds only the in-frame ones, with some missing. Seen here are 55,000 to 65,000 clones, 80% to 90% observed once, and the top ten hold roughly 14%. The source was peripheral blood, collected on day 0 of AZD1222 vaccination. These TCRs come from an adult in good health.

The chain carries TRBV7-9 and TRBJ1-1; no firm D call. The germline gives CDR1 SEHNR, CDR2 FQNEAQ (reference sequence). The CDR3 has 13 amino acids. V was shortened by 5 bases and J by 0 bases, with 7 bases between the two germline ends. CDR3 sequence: CASSIELNTEAFF. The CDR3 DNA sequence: TGTGCCAGCAGCATTGAGTTGAACACTGAAGCTTTCTTT.

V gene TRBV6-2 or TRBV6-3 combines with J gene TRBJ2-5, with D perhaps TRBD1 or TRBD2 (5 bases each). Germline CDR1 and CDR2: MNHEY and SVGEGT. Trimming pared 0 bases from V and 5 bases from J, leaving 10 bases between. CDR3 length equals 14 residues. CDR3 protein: CASSYSRGVETQYF. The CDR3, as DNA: TGTGCCAGCAGTTACTCTCGAGGGGTGGAGACCCAGTACTTC.

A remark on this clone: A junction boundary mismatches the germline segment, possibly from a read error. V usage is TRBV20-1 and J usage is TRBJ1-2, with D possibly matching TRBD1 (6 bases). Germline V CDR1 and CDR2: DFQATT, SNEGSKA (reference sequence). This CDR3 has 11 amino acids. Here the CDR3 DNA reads TGCAGTGCTAGAGATAGTCGGGGGCTATACTTC. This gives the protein CSARDSRGLYF.

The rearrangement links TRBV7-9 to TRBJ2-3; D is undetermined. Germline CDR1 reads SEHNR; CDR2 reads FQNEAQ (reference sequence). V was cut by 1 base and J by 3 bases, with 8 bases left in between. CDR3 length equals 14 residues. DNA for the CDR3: TGTGCCAGCAGCTTAGTCGGAGTAACAGATACGCAGTATTTT. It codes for CASSLVGVTDTQYF.

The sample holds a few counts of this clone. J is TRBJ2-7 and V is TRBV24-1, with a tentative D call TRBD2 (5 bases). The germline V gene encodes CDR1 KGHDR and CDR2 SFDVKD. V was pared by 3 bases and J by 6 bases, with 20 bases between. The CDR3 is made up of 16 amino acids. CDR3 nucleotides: TGTGCCACCAGTGATGGCGGGCTCATCCAAGGATTCGAGCAGTACTTC. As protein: CATSDGGLIQGFEQYF.

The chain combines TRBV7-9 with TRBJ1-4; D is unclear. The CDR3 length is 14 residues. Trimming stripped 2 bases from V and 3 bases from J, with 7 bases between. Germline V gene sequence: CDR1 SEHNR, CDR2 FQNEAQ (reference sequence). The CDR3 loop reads CASSLLGSNEKLFF. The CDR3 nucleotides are TGTGCCAGCAGCTTACTTGGCTCTAATGAAAAACTGTTTTTT.

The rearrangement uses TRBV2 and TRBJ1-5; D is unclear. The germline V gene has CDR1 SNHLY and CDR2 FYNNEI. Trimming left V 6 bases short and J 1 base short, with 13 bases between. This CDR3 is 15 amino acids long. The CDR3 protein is CASSNIFRSNQPQHF. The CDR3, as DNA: TGTGCCAGCAGCAACATATTTCGGAGCAATCAGCCCCAGCATTTT.

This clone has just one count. The CDR3 is CATSERTETNYGYTF. The CDR3 DNA follows: TGTGCCACCAGTGAAAGGACGGAGACTAACTATGGCTACACCTTC. This rearrangement joins TRBV24-1 to TRBJ1-2; unclear D gene. Germline CDR1 and CDR2: KGHDR and SFDVKD. V shed 4 bases and J shed 0 bases, with 11 bases lying between them. The CDR3 consists of 15 residues.

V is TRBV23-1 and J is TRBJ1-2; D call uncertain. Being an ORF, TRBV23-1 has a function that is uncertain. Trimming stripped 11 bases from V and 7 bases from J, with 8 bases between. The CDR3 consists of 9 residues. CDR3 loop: CAPGTGYTF. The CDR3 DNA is TGCGCCCCGGGAACTGGCTACACCTTC.

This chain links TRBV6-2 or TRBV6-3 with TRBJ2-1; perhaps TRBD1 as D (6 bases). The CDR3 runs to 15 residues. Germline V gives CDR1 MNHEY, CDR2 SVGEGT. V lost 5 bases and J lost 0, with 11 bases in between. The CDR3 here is CASSRQASSYNEQFF. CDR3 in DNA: TGTGCCAGCAGTCGACAGGCGAGCTCCTACAATGAGCAGTTCTTC.

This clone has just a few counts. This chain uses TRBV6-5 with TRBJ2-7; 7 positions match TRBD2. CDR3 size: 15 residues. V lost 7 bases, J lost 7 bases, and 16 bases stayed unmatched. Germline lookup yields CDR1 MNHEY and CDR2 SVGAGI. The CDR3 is CASTSAGAGEGEQYF. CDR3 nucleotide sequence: TGTGCCAGCACCTCTGCAGGTGCGGGAGAAGGGGAGCAGTACTTC.

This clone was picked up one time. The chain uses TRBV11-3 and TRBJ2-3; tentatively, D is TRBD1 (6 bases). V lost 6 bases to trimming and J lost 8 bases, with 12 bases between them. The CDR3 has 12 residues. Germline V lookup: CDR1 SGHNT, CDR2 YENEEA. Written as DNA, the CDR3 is TGTGCCAGCAGTTTATTGGGGGCTACGCAGTATTTT. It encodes CASSLLGATQYF.

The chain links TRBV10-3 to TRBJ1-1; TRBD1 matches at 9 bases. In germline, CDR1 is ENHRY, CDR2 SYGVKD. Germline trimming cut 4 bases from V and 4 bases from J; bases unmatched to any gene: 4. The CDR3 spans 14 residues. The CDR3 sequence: CAISARTGVTEAFF. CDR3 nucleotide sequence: TGTGCCATCAGTGCCAGGACAGGGGTCACTGAAGCTTTCTTT.

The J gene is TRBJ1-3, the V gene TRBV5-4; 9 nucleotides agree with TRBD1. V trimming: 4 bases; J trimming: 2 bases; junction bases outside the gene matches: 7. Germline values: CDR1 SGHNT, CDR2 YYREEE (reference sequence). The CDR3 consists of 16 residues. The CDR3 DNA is TGTGCCAGCAGCCCAACAAGACAGGGGGCTGGAAACACCATATATTTT. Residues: CASSPTRQGAGNTIYF. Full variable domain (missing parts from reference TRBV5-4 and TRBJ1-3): ETGVTQSPTHLIKTRGQQVTLRCSSQSGHNTVSWYQQALGQGPQFIFQYYREEENGRGNFPPRFSGLQFPNYSSELNVNALELDDSALYLCASSPTRQGAGNTIYFGEGSWLTVV.

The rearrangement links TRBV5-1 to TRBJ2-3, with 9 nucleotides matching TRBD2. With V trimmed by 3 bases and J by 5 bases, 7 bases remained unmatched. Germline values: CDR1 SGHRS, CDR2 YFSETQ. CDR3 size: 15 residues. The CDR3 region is CASSWREGRGDTQYF. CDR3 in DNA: TGCGCCAGCAGCTGGCGGGAGGGCCGGGGAGATACGCAGTATTTT.

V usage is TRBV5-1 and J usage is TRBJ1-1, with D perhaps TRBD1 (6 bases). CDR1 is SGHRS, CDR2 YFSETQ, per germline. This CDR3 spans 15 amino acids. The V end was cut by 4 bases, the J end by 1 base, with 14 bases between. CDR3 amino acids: CASSQTGQSNTEAFF. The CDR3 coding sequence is TGCGCCAGCAGCCAGACGGGACAATCGAACACTGAAGCTTTCTTT. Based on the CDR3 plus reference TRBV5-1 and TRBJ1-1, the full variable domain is KAGVTQTPRYLIKTRGQQVTLSCSPISGHRSVSWYQQTPGQGLQFLFEYFSETQRNKGNFPGRFSGRQFSNSRSEMNVSTLELGDSALYLCASSQTGQSNTEAFFGQGTRLTVV.

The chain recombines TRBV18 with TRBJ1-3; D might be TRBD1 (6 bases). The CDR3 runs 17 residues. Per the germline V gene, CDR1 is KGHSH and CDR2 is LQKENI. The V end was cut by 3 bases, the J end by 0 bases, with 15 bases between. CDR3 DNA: TGTGCCAGCTCACCCCCGAGGGGGGCTAACTCTGGAAACACCATATATTTT. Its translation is CASSPPRGANSGNTIYF.

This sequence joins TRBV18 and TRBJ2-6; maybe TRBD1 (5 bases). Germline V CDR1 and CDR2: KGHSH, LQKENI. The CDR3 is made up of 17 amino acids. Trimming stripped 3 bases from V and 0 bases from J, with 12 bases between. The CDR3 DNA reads TGTGCCAGCTCACCGCCAGGGCCCGGCTCTGGGGCCAACGTCCTGACTTTC. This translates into CASSPPGPGSGANVLTF.

CDR3 nucleotides: TGTGCCAGCAGTCCCGGACGTATCACTGAAGCTTTCTTT. As protein: CASSPGRITEAFF. The V gene is TRBV6-2 or TRBV6-3, the J gene TRBJ1-1; D uncertain. Trimming took off 5 bases at V and 4 bases at J, with 11 bases between the two ends. CDR1 and CDR2 from the germline V gene are MNHEY and SVGEGT. The CDR3 totals 13 residues.

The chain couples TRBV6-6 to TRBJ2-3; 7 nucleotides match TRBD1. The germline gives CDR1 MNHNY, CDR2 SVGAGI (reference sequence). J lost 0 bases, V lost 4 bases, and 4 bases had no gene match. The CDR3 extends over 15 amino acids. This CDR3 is CASSFRGSSTDTQYF. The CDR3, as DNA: TGTGCCAGCAGTTTCAGGGGGTCTAGCACAGATACGCAGTATTTT.

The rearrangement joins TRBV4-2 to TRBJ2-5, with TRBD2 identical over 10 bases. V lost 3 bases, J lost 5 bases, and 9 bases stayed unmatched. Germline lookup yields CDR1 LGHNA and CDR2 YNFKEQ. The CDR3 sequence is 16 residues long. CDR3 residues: CASSQVAGGDAETQYF. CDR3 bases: TGTGCCAGCAGCCAGGTAGCGGGAGGTGATGCGGAGACCCAGTACTTC.

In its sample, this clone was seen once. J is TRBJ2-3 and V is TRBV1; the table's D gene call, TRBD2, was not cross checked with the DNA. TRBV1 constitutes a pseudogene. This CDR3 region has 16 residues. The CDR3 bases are TGCACCAGCAGAGCCCCGGGACTAGCGGGGATAGATACGCAGTATTTT. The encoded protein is CTSRAPGLAGIDTQYF.

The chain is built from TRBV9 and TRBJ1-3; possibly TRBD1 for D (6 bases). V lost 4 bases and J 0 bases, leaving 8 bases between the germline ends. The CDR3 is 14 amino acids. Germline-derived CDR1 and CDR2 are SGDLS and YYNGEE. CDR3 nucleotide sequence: TGTGCCAGCAGCCGAGGGGGCTCTGGAAACACCATATATTTT. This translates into CASSRGGSGNTIYF.

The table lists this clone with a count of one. CDR3 DNA sequence: TGTGCCAGCAGGCCCCAAAACTCCTACAATGAGCAGTTCTTC. Its translation is CASRPQNSYNEQFF. The chain uses TRBV5-4 and TRBJ2-1; D gene ambiguous. Trimming shortened V by 5 bases and J by 0 bases, and 9 bases separated the two germline ends. Germline lookup yields CDR1 SGHNT and CDR2 YYREEE (reference sequence). This CDR3 comprises 14 residues.

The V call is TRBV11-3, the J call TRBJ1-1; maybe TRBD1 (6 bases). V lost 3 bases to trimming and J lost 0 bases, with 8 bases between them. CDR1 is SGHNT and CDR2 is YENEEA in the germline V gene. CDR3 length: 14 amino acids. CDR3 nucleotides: TGTGCCAGCAGCTTCAACAGGGTGAACACTGAAGCTTTCTTT. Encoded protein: CASSFNRVNTEAFF.

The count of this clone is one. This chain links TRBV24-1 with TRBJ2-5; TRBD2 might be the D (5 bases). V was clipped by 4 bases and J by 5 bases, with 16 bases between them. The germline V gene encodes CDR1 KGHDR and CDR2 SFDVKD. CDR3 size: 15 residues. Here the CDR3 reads CATSDPRDRTETQYF. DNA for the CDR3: TGTGCCACCAGTGACCCTCGGGATAGGACGGAGACCCAGTACTTC.

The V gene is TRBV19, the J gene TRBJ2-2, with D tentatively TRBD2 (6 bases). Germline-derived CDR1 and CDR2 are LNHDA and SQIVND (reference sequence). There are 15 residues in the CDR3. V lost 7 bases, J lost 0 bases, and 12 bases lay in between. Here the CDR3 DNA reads TGTGCCAGTAAACCCCCGGGAGCGAACACCGGGGAGCTGTTTTTT. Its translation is CASKPPGANTGELFF.

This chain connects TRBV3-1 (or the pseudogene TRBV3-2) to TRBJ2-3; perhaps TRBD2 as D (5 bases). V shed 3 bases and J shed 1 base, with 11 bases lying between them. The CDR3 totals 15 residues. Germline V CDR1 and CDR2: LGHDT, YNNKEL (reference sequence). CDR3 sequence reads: CASSQRAGRTDTQYF. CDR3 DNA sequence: TGTGCCAGCAGCCAGCGCGCGGGTCGCACAGATACGCAGTATTTT.

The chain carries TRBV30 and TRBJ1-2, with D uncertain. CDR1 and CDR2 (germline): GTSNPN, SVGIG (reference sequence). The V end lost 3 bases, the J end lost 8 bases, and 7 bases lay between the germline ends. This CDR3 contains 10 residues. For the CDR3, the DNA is TGTGCCTGGAGAATGGGGGGCTACACCTTC. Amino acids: CAWRMGGYTF.

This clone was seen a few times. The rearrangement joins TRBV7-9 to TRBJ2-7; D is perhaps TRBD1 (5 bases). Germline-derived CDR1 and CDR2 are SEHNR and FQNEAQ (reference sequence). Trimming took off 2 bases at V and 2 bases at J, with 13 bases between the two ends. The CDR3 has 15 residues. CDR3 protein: CASSLKGQGPYEQYF. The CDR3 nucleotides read TGTGCCAGCAGCTTAAAGGGGCAGGGCCCCTACGAGCAGTACTTC.

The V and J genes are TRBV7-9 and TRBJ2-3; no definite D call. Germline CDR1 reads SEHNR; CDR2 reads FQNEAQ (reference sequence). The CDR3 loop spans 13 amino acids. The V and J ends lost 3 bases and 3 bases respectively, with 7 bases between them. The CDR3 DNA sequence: TGTGCCAGCAGCTTCGCGAGAACAGATACGCAGTATTTT. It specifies CASSFARTDTQYF.

DNA for the CDR3: TGTGCCAGCAGCCCAGGCGGAACCAACTATGGCTACACCTTC. Amino acids: CASSPGGTNYGYTF. The gene calls are TRBV7-2 and TRBJ1-2; D uncertain. This CDR3 spans 14 amino acids. Germline CDR1 reads SGHTA; CDR2 reads FQGNSA. Trimming removed 5 bases from V and 2 bases from J, with 12 bases in between.